This TCR beta chain derives from a study of PD-1 blockade in classical Hodgkin lymphoma. The CDR3 has 16 residues. The V gene's germline CDR1 is MDHEN and CDR2 SYDVKM. The J segment lost 7 bases and the V segment lost 8 bases, leaving 14 bases of the junction unmatched. The protocol was immunoSEQ multiplex PCR, while the TCRdb copy is restricted to in-frame clones and leaves out a portion. In the table there are 30,000 or so clones, more than 85% of which are singletons. The time point denotes: newly diagnosed, previously untreated cHL patient sample. The V gene is TRBV28, the J gene TRBJ2-2; 9 bases fit TRBD2. Sequencing was carried out using peripheral blood mononuclear cells (PBMCs). This clonotype was sampled from a human donor with classical Hodgkin lymphoma. CDR3 sequence reads: CASGLASGRFSGELFF. For the CDR3, the DNA is TGTGCCAGCGGGCTCGCGAGCGGGAGGTTCAGCGGGGAGCTGTTTTTT. The whole variable domain, remainder taken from reference TRBV28 and TRBJ2-2, is DVKVTQSSRYLVKRTGEKVFLECVQDMDHENMFWYRQDPGLGLRLIYFSYDVKMKEKGDIPEGYSVSREKKERFSLILESASTNQTSMYLCASGLASGRFSGELFFGEGSRLTVL.